This T cell receptor (beta chain) derives from a study of cytomegalovirus exposure and HLA in healthy donors (dated by TCRdb to about 2017). Study-level background: In an earlier analysis of approximately 640 of the donors, about 260 Gb of sequence data and approximately 120 million unique TCR beta sequences from 150 million to 200 million T cells were reported. Donor age, sex, ethnicity and CMV serostatus were collected together with the repertoire data. Roughly 300 gigabases of sequencing data and approximately 80 million unique TCR sequences were included in an early release covering 550 to 800 HLA-typed donors. Because of strong linkage in the cohort, a handful of DR-DQ haplotypes were treated as single units for association and clustering. The genetic ancestry cluster associated with self-reported Caucasian donors included about four fifths of the roughly 390 genotyped donors. Rather than using new phenotypic data, the later analysis identified candidate immune exposures from TCR beta sequences and from how often those sequences occurred across donors. The T cell repertoires of 666 subjects were profiled by immunosequencing and related to cytomegalovirus serostatus. Every discovery cohort repertoire had been produced on one sequencing platform. The number of donors typed differed by locus, with about 629-630 for A, B, C, DRB1 and DQB1, roughly 520 for DQA1, 606 for DPA1, and some 440 for DPB1. To study patterns of TCR occurrence, a later analysis re-analyzed previously published TCR beta repertoires from hundreds of donors and added high-resolution HLA genotyping. Among around 400 genotyped donors of the cohort, an average of about 240,000 unique TCR beta nucleotide sequences were sequenced per donor, about a sixth of them non-productive. To predict cytomegalovirus infection status, the study brought together high-throughput TCR immunosequencing, statistical association of individual TCRs with disease status, and machine learning. The study aimed to test whether cataloging public T cell receptors could reveal signatures of past pathogen exposure. A later genetic analysis used genome-wide SNP genotypes for about three fifths of the 666 donors, treating that subset as a discovery cohort. An earlier analysis of 500 to 750 of the donors applied high-throughput TCR beta sequencing to assess whether each TCR beta V gene segment acted as functional or pseudogenic. HLA typing included class I and class II loci at four-digit resolution. Along with the roughly 670-subject first cohort, a separate validation cohort of around 120 different subjects was used.

The cohort consisted of approximately 670 healthy bone marrow donors. At the time of sampling, every cohort member was nominally healthy, though immune exposures that went unrecorded were likely present. The donor was CMV seropositive and belonged to the group of 270 or so seropositive cohort members. A peripheral blood sample was provided by each donor, and peripheral blood mononuclear cells were used for TCR beta sequencing. Genomic DNA extraction from the blood cell samples was performed with the Qiagen DNeasy Blood Extraction Kit. As regards this clone: No cognate antigen has been identified for it. No base quality information exists; no much larger clone differs at one position.

V was cut back by 7 bases and J by 2 bases, leaving a gap of 11 bases between them. The cysteine opens and the phenylalanine closes a CDR3 of 12 amino acids. The retained sequence is limited to the CDR3, 36 bases, with the frame set at the first base. The germline V gene (reference sequence) sets CDR1 to GTSNPN and CDR2 to SVGIG. Libraries were constructed by the immunoSEQ multiplex PCR assay. For the multiplex PCR, a mixture combining 60 forward primers for TCR Vbeta segments and 13 reverse primers for TCR Jbeta segments was used. The CDR3 region of rearranged TCR beta genes was amplified from genomic DNA with a multiplex PCR assay. The amplified TCR beta libraries were sequenced on the Illumina HiSeq System as 87-base-pair reads. From the authors' description of their analysis: In a later analysis, roughly 80 million unique TCR beta chains were counted across the 500 to 850 repertoires, and around 10 million of these chains were shared by at least two donors. To remove PCR and sequencing errors, raw reads were error-corrected and collapsed into unique sequences using a nearest-neighbor algorithm that merged closely related sequences. Alignment of CDR3 sequences to IMGT reference sequences was used to assign V, D and J gene segments. For a sequence to be retained, a match of at least six nucleotides was required to both a V gene segment and a J gene segment. A rearrangement was called productive if the CDR3 had no stop codons and remained in frame with V and J, and every other rearrangement was called non-productive. CDR3 was defined by IMGT convention, running from the second conserved V-encoded cysteine to the conserved J-encoded phenylalanine. The earlier analysis of a few hundred of the donors excluded sequences that lacked an unambiguous match to a single V gene segment. In an earlier analysis of some 590 of the donors, V segments were called functional above 56.7% productive rearrangements and were called segregating when the between-donor standard deviation exceeded 5%. A statistical classification framework was built for diagnosing cytomegalovirus status from the catalog of TCR beta chain sequences. In a later analysis, TCR nucleotide sequences were compared against IMGT/GENE-DB human TR gene sequences so that V and J genes could be assigned. A later analysis assigned CDR3 sequences and most-parsimonious VDJ recombination scenarios with the TCRdist pipeline. In a later analysis, each TCR beta chain was defined by its CDR3 amino acid sequence together with its V-gene family, and reads without a unique V-gene family were excluded. In a later analysis, approximately 590 highly shared, low-generation-probability nucleotide sequences were removed to address suspected cross-contamination and a sequencing artifact. A later analysis calculated a clonal expansion index for each public chain from normalized within-repertoire ranks of inferred template counts. In a later analysis, generation probabilities were computed using a VDJ recombination model fitted to out-of-frame rearrangements, and the results were checked against IGoR. In a later analysis, TCR-TCR, TCR-HLA and TCR-CMV co-occurrence was scored with hypergeometric tests, and a repertoire-size bias correction was applied to TCR pairs. A later analysis estimated false discovery rates by permuting HLA or CMV assignments 20 times. In a later analysis, co-occurring TCRs were grouped with DBSCAN, and TCRdist sequence similarity was added when clustering was performed within HLA-allele-positive subsets. Co-occurrence clustering excluded repertoires with fewer than 30,000 or more than 120,000 public chains, plus five with anomalous nucleotide sharing. TCRdb's version of the immuneACCESS table is confined to in-frame rearrangements and falls short of the full clone set. An unresolved V gene accounts for under half of the shortfall where checked; the remainder is of unknown origin. D and trimming come from the DNA, and the V and J calls and clone size come from that table. For this sample the table gives approximately 200,000 clones, of which less than 85% were detected only once. The ten largest clones take up 1.5% of the sample.

General findings and caveats noted by the study authors: While some public TCRs were present in many individuals, most TCR sequences turned up only very rarely across donors. Strong co-occurrence of HLA alleles, especially DR and DQ, made assigning TCR associations to individual alleles difficult. A few of the identified cytomegalovirus-associated TCR beta chains were confirmed in vitro to be specific for cytomegalovirus antigens. Some IMGT-functional V segments, including TRBV6-2 and TRBV6-3, could not be told apart with the 87-base-pair reads, so those segments were excluded. V-gene and J-gene trimming of TCR beta chains was associated with a missense DCLRE1C variant in a later genetic analysis, and the association was replicated in an independent cohort. Sequencing depth was assumed to be roughly uniform across donors in the presence/absence analyses, though that assumption may not hold. According to a later genetic analysis, donors in an Asian-associated ancestry cluster had fewer N-insertions in productive TCRs than the approximately 670-donor mean. A later analysis found that HLA-associated TCR beta chains were more clonally expanded and had lower generation probabilities than equally common non-associated chains. Over 15 rarely observed V segments, including chromosome 9 orphons, were excluded from the earlier analysis of a few hundred of the donors because counts were too low. The study gave a list of about 150 TCR beta chains associated with cytomegalovirus. The authors suggested that the approach could potentially be generalized to other disease states and immunological phenotypes. A later analysis found that most CMV-associated TCR beta chains appeared HLA-restricted, with HLA associations seemingly driven largely by CMV exposure. Because some donors lacked HLA typing at each locus, the association tests relied only on the typed subset. The classifier was reported to diagnose cytomegalovirus status with high specificity and sensitivity in both the original cohort and the validation cohort. A cluster of highly shared sequence variants was judged likely to be a technical artifact of the sequencing pipeline. Correlated functional status among segregating V segments might reflect linkage disequilibrium, but an unknown experimental factor could not be ruled out. In an earlier analysis of 500 to 650 of the donors, most TCR beta V segments appeared in productive rearrangements about 90% or about 30% of the time, broadly matching IMGT annotations. The only immune exposure information available for the cohort was CMV serostatus. A later analysis found that TCR association rates varied across HLA loci, with DRB1 alleles showing the most associated TCRs and HLA-C alleles the fewest. A further reported finding was that TCR beta sequences accurately predicted the HLA-A and HLA-B alleles for most subjects in the first cohort. This cohort had only TCR beta chains sequenced, and the lack of alpha or paired-chain data limited which features could be detected. Several of the top co-occurrence clusters appeared to be linked to parvovirus B19, influenza, CMV and Epstein-Barr virus, according to a later analysis. At a false discovery rate of 0.05, a later analysis linked some 17,000 TCR beta sequences to specific HLA alleles.

The specimen was PBMCs. This sequence originates from a girl aged 10 to 17 in good health and CMV-seropositive. Rearrangement joined TRBV30 to TRBJ2-5, and possibly TRBD1, on 5 matching bases. The bases are TGTGCCTCCTTAGGGGAACAAGAGACCCAGTACTTC. Its coded protein is CASLGEQETQYF.